These T cell receptor beta chains were read from a single sample in a study of identical twins. One entry per CDR3 protein results from TCRdb running MiXCR on the 5' RACE reads. The sample lists 250,000 or so distinct CDR3 sequences, 7.5% occurring once. The data also belong to a second study, concerning yellow fever vaccine responses in identical twins.

The sample consisted of CD8+ T cells sorted from blood. These receptors were taken from a woman aged 18-29 years in good health. The CDR3 runs from the conserved cysteine through the conserved F or W. D genes are given only for firm matches. Not all rows give a size; the values are once, few, many and, for expanded clones, a class.

J,V,size,D,DNA,CDR3
TRBJ2-7,TRBV12-3/TRBV12-4,many,NA,TGTGCCAGCAGCACAGGGCTCTCCTACGAGCAGTACTTC,CASSTGLSYEQYF
TRBJ2-7,TRBV27,NA,TRBD2,TGTGCCAGCAGTTTGACTAGCGTCCCCTACGAGCAGTACTTC,CASSLTSVPYEQYF
TRBJ2-3,TRBV5-1,many,NA,TGCGCCAGCAGCTTGGAAAGTTACACAGATACGCAGTATTTT,CASSLESYTDTQYF
TRBJ2-3,TRBV6-2/TRBV6-3,few,NA,TGTGCCAGCAGTCCCCTTGGAGGGAGACTCACAGATACGCAGTATTTT,CASSPLGGRLTDTQYF
TRBJ1-1,TRBV6-2/TRBV6-3,NA,NA,TGTGCCAGCAGTTACGAGTGGGAAACTGAAGCTTTCTTT,CASSYEWETEAFF
TRBJ2-3,TRBV4-1,NA,NA,TGCGCCAGCAGCACAGCGGATACGCAGTATTTT,CASSTADTQYF
TRBJ1-4,TRBV10-1,NA,TRBD1,TGCGCCAGCAGCGAAGATGCGGGACAGGGAGAAAAACTGTTTTTT,CASSEDAGQGEKLFF
TRBJ1-5,TRBV5-6,few,TRBD1,TGTGCCAGCAGCTTTCAGGGGGCTCAGCCCCAGCATTTT,CASSFQGAQPQHF
TRBJ2-7,TRBV27,few,TRBD2,TGTGCCAGCAGTCCTATAGCGGGGTTTTACGAGCAGTACTTC,CASSPIAGFYEQYF
TRBJ2-2,TRBV10-3,many,NA,TGTGCCAGCTATCCCGGAGAGAACACCGGGGAGCTGCTTTTT,CASYPGENTGELLF
TRBJ2-5,TRBV12-3/TRBV12-4,few,NA,TGTGCCAGCAGTTTCGAGGACAGAGGACTAGAGACCCAGTACTTC,CASSFEDRGLETQYF
TRBJ2-3,TRBV6-5,NA,NA,TGTGCCAGCAGTTACGCTAGCGCCTCCACACAGGGCCTCACAGATACGCAGTATTTT,CASSYASASTQGLTDTQYF
TRBJ2-2,TRBV25-1,few,NA,TGTGCCAGCAGTGCCTGGGATAGGGAGTACACCGGGGAGCTGTTTTTT,CASSAWDREYTGELFF
TRBJ1-2,TRBV28,NA,NA,TGTGCCAGCAGTTTCCAGGGGCGATCCGATGGCTACACCTTC,CASSFQGRSDGYTF
TRBJ1-1,TRBV12-3/TRBV12-4,NA,NA,TGTGCCAGCAGTTTGGGGGGCGAGGCCACTGAAGCTTTCTTT,CASSLGGEATEAFF
TRBJ2-2,TRBV20-1,few,NA,TGCAGTGCTTACCGGGGGAACACCGGGGAGCTGTTTTTT,CSAYRGNTGELFF
TRBJ1-2,TRBV12-3/TRBV12-4,NA,NA,TGTGCCAGCAGTTTACCGATGGGGTATGGCTACACCTTC,CASSLPMGYGYTF
TRBJ2-5,TRBV5-1,many,NA,TGCGCCAGCAGCTTGGAAACGGTCGAAGAGACCCAGTACTTC,CASSLETVEETQYF
TRBJ1-4,TRBV4-1,many,NA,TGCGCCAGCAGCCTTGAGGACCCGTTGAAGGAGGAAAAACTGTTTTTT,CASSLEDPLKEEKLFF
TRBJ2-2,TRBV25-1,many,NA,TGTGCCAGCGCCCAGGGATTCACCGGGGAGCTGTTTTTT,CASAQGFTGELFF
TRBJ2-3,TRBV11-2,NA,NA,TGTGCCAGCAGCGACGCGGGGTCCGCTGCGTACACAGATACGCAGTATTTT,CASSDAGSAAYTDTQYF
TRBJ2-3,TRBV29-1,NA,NA,TGCAGCGTTGAAGATCCCGGGGACACCACAGATACGCAGTATTTT,CSVEDPGDTTDTQYF
TRBJ2-1,TRBV4-1,many,TRBD1,TGCGCCAGCAGCGACCAGGACAGGGGGCGTGAGCAGTTCTTC,CASSDQDRGREQFF
TRBJ2-1,TRBV5-6,NA,NA,TGTGCCAGCAGTCCCAGCTACTCTGAGCAGTTCTTC,CASSPSYSEQFF
TRBJ2-4,TRBV5-6,many,NA,TGTGCCAGCAGCTTGGCCTGGGGGACCACCATAGGAGCCAAAAACATTCAGTACTTC,CASSLAWGTTIGAKNIQYF